Listed below are T cell receptor beta chains from one sample, sequenced in a study of T cell responses to AZD1222 COVID-19 vaccine. The data were produced by immunoSEQ multiplex PCR, yet TCRdb's version contains in-frame clones alone and is incomplete. The sample lists around 130,000 clones, about 88% seen once, with under 3% in the top ten. Sequences were derived from peripheral blood, sampled 28 days after the second AZD1222 dose. These receptors were obtained from an adult who received the AZD1222 COVID-19 vaccine. The CDR3 runs from the conserved cysteine through the conserved F or W. A D gene is named only where the DNA matches it firmly. For some rows the clone size is stated as once, few or many, or as a class when expanded; others skip it.

TRBD1	TRBV19	once	TRBJ1-6	TGTGCCAGTAGTTACGCAGGGGGCCCCCTCCACTTT	CASSYAGGPLHF
TRBD1	TRBV9	.	TRBJ2-7	TGTGCCAGCAGCGTAGGGGGACAGGGGGTGTACGAGCAGTACTTC	CASSVGGQGVYEQYF
TRBD1	TRBV7-9	.	TRBJ1-4	TGTGCCAGCAGCCCCGTAGACAGGGTCAACGAAAAACTGTTTTTT	CASSPVDRVNEKLFF
.	TRBV7-9	.	TRBJ1-1	TGTGCCAGCAGCTCCATCAGGGGGAACACTGAAGCTTTCTTT	CASSSIRGNTEAFF
.	TRBV7-9	.	TRBJ1-2	TGTGCCAGCAGCTTTTCGGGCAACTATGGCTACACCTTC	CASSFSGNYGYTF
.	TRBV6-5	.	TRBJ1-1	TGTGCCAGCAGAGACGGCGACCAAAGTGAAGCTTTCTTT	CASRDGDQSEAFF
.	TRBV6-6	.	TRBJ1-2	TGTGCCAGCGTCCAGACTGACTATGGCTACACCTTC	CASVQTDYGYTF
.	TRBV3-1/TRBV3-2	.	TRBJ1-3	TGTGCCAGCAGCGGGACCTCTGGAAACACCATATATTTT	CASSGTSGNTIYF
.	TRBV28	once	TRBJ2-5	TGTGCCAGCAGTTACGGGCACCAAGAGACCCAGTACTTC	CASSYGHQETQYF
TRBD1	TRBV9	once	TRBJ2-7	TGTGCCAGCAGCGGGGGACAGGGGGCAAACGAGCAGTACTTC	CASSGGQGANEQYF
.	TRBV28	.	TRBJ1-6	TGTGCCAGCAGTCGACAGTCCTATAATTCACCCCTCCACTTT	CASSRQSYNSPLHF
TRBD1	TRBV7-2	once	TRBJ1-2	TGTGCCAGCAGCTGGGAACCGGGACAGTTTAACTATGGCTACACCTTC	CASSWEPGQFNYGYTF
TRBD1	TRBV7-9	.	TRBJ1-3	TGTGCCAGTGGGACAGGGACGCACACCATATATTTT	CASGTGTHTIYF
TRBD1	TRBV6-2/TRBV6-3	.	TRBJ2-3	TGTGCCAGCAGTGCAGCGGGACAGGGCCCAGATACGCAGTATTTT	CASSAAGQGPDTQYF
.	TRBV4-1	once	TRBJ2-3	TGCGCCAGCAGCCTCGTCGCCGGATCCACAGATACGCAGTATTTT	CASSLVAGSTDTQYF
.	TRBV11-2	.	TRBJ2-1	TGTGCCAGCAGTTCAGGACTCGAGCAGTTCTTC	CASSSGLEQFF
.	TRBV7-2	.	TRBJ2-3	TGTGCCAGCAGGGTAGGCGGACATAGCGCAGATACGCAGTATTTT	CASRVGGHSADTQYF
TRBD1	TRBV7-2	.	TRBJ1-3	TGTGCCAGCAGCTCGGGACAGGGGATCGCTGGAAACACCATATATTTT	CASSSGQGIAGNTIYF
.	TRBV9	.	TRBJ1-1	TGTGCCAGCAGCGTAGATGGCAGAGCGAACACTGAAGCTTTCTTT	CASSVDGRANTEAFF
.	TRBV4-3	few	TRBJ2-3	TGCGCCAGCAGCCCATCACTAGCCGGGGATACGCAGTATTTT	CASSPSLAGDTQYF
TRBD1	TRBV25-1	.	TRBJ2-2	TGTGCCAGCAGTGCAAGACAGGGGGCCAACACCGGGGAGCTGTTTTTT	CASSARQGANTGELFF
.	TRBV7-3	.	TRBJ2-1	TGTGCCAGCAGTCAAGGGGTAGGGGAGCAGTTCTTC	CASSQGVGEQFF
.	TRBV7-7	.	TRBJ2-5	TGTGCTAGCAGCTATTCCACGGGACAGACCCAGTACTTC	CASSYSTGQTQYF
TRBD1	TRBV10-2	.	TRBJ1-6	TGCGCCAGCAGTGATCACACCCGGGACAGGGCTAATTCACCCCTCCACTTT	CASSDHTRDRANSPLHF
.	TRBV7-7	.	TRBJ2-7	TGTGCTAGCAGCTTAGGCCCTAACGGCGAGCAGTACTTC	CASSLGPNGEQYF
TRBD1	TRBV24-1	few	TRBJ2-7	TGTGCCACCAGTGCGCGAACACAGGGGGAGGTCGCCGAGCAGTACTTC	CATSARTQGEVAEQYF
.	TRBV5-1	.	TRBJ2-7	TGCGCCAGCAGCTTATCCAGGAGGGAAGACTACGAGCAGTACTTC	CASSLSRREDYEQYF
.	TRBV2	.	TRBJ1-6	TGTGCCAGCAGTGAGTTGTCCCATAAATACTATAATTCACCCCTCCACTTT	CASSELSHKYYNSPLHF
.	TRBV30	.	TRBJ1-1	TGTGCCTGGAATCGGGTAGACACTGAAGCTTTCTTT	CAWNRVDTEAFF
.	TRBV6-5	.	TRBJ1-1	TGTGCCAGCAGTTACTATGGTGAAGCTTTCTTT	CASSYYGEAFF
.	TRBV19	.	TRBJ1-1	TGTGCCAGTAGAGCAAGGGAGATAGGCACTGAAGCTTTCTTT	CASRAREIGTEAFF
.	TRBV10-1	.	TRBJ2-6	TGCGCCTACCGGGGAGGCGCACCCTCTGGGGCCAACGTCCTGACTTTC	CAYRGGAPSGANVLTF
.	TRBV7-8	.	TRBJ2-6	TGTGCCAGCAGCTTAGCGCTCCTTTCCTCTGGGGCCAACGTCCTGACTTTC	CASSLALLSSGANVLTF
.	TRBV19	.	TRBJ1-2	TGTGCCACCGCGATCGGTGGGGGGTCCTTCTATGGCTACACCTTC	CATAIGGGSFYGYTF
.	TRBV24-1	.	TRBJ1-5	TGTGCCACCAGTGACCCGGGACCGATATTCAATCAGCCCCAGCATTTT	CATSDPGPIFNQPQHF
TRBD1	TRBV9	.	TRBJ1-2	TGTGCCAGCAGCGCGACAGGGACCGGCTACACCTTC	CASSATGTGYTF
TRBD1	TRBV19	few	TRBJ2-1	TGTGCCAGTAGTATCGACCCAGGGACAGGGGGCTACAATGAGCAGTTCTTC	CASSIDPGTGGYNEQFF
.	TRBV7-8	.	TRBJ1-6	TGTGCCAGCAGTTCTGGACACCATAATTCACCCCTCCACTTT	CASSSGHHNSPLHF
.	TRBV27	.	TRBJ2-2	TGTGCCAGCAGTATCAGGAACGGGGAGCTGTTTTTT	CASSIRNGELFF
.	TRBV18	once	TRBJ1-3	TGTGCCAGCTCACCCCAGGGGATCCCCCCGTATTTT	CASSPQGIPPYF
TRBD1	TRBV6-2/TRBV6-3	.	TRBJ2-6	TGTGCCAGCAGTCAACACAGGGGGCGGAGGTCTGGGGCCAACGTCCTGACTTTC	CASSQHRGRRSGANVLTF